The 27 T cell receptor beta chains listed next were all sequenced from one sample in a study of blood T cell repertoires in COVID-19. Generated by immunoSEQ multiplex PCR, the TCRdb table keeps only in-frame clones and is missing some. Of almost 400,000 clones in the sample, roughly nine tenths were seen once. Input material: PBMCs or T cells enriched from blood (not recorded which). Receptors originate from a woman aged 25 to 39 who had recovered from COVID-19.

This clone was recorded a few times. This chain joins TRBV18 and TRBJ2-7; 8 nucleotides agree with TRBD1. This CDR3 has 14 residues. Germline-derived CDR1 and CDR2 are KGHSH and LQKENI. V trimming: 3 bases; J trimming: 2 bases; junction bases outside the gene matches: 3. The CDR3 region has the DNA TGTGCCAGCTCACCGCAGACAGGGGCCTACGAGCAGTACTTC. It specifies CASSPQTGAYEQYF.

This chain connects TRBV20-1 to TRBJ1-3; tentatively, D is TRBD1 (6 bases). CDR1 and CDR2 from the germline V gene are DFQATT and SNEGSKA (reference sequence). The CDR3 consists of 15 residues. Trimming took off 3 bases at V and 0 bases at J, with 12 bases between the two ends. As DNA, the CDR3 is TGCAGTGCTAGTCGCACAGGGTTCTCTGGAAACACCATATATTTT. It yields the protein CSASRTGFSGNTIYF.

This rearrangement joins TRBV6-5 to TRBJ1-5; TRBD1 matches 8 bases. CDR1 is MNHEY and CDR2 is SVGAGI in the germline V gene. CDR3 length: 14 amino acids. J lost 4 bases, V lost 6 bases, and 5 bases had no gene match. CDR3 sequence: CASRPGQENQPQHF. CDR3 nucleotides: TGTGCCAGCAGGCCGGGACAGGAGAATCAGCCCCAGCATTTT.

The chain couples TRBV24-1 to TRBJ2-1; 11 nucleotides agree with TRBD2. With V trimmed by 3 bases and J by 0 bases, 12 bases remained unmatched. This CDR3 is built from 20 residues. CDR1 is KGHDR and CDR2 is SFDVKD in the germline V gene. CDR3: CATSDPGLAGGLLSYNEQFF. CDR3 nucleotide sequence: TGTGCCACCAGTGATCCAGGGCTAGCGGGAGGCCTCCTCTCCTACAATGAGCAGTTCTTC.

J is TRBJ1-2 and V is TRBV30; 7 positions match TRBD1. The CDR3 has 15 residues. Germline loops: CDR1 GTSNPN, CDR2 SVGIG (reference sequence). With V trimmed by 0 bases and J by 8 bases, 12 bases remained unmatched. CDR3 loop: CAWSVVRTGNRGYTF. The CDR3 DNA reads TGTGCCTGGAGTGTAGTCCGGACAGGAAATCGGGGCTACACCTTC.

This clone was found once. This chain joins TRBV30 and TRBJ2-1; TRBD2 aligns across 16 bases. Germline CDR1 and CDR2: GTSNPN and SVGIG (reference sequence). The trim removed 5 bases at V and 0 bases at J, leaving 4 bases unmatched. The CDR3 is 17 amino acids. This chain's CDR3 is CAWAGTSGGASYNEQFF. The CDR3 DNA follows: TGTGCCTGGGCCGGGACTAGCGGGGGGGCCTCCTACAATGAGCAGTTCTTC.

This chain uses TRBV13 with TRBJ1-3; unclear D gene. CDR1 is PRHDT, CDR2 FYEKMQ, per germline (reference sequence). V gave up 2 bases and J gave up 2 bases, with 13 bases separating them. The CDR3 length is 16 residues. In DNA, the CDR3 is TGTGCCAGCAGCTTAAATCTTATCCAGACTGGAAACACCATATATTTT. Translated, it gives CASSLNLIQTGNTIYF.

The rearrangement joins TRBV20-1 to TRBJ1-3; D call uncertain. Deletions cut 3 bases from V and 2 bases from J, with 5 bases between. Germline V gene lookup returns CDR1 DFQATT and CDR2 SNEGSKA (reference sequence). This CDR3 has 12 residues. The CDR3 region has the DNA TGCAGTGCTAGTCCCGCTGGAAACACCATATATTTT. It codes for CSASPAGNTIYF.

The chain joins TRBV27 to TRBJ1-2, with D tentatively TRBD1 (5 bases). CDR3 length: 15 residues. With 3 bases removed from V and 8 bases from J, the gap between germline ends came to 19 bases. Germline V gene sequence: CDR1 MNHEY, CDR2 SMNVEV (reference sequence). The CDR3 sequence: CASSFIRAGPLGYTF. CDR3 sequence (DNA): TGTGCCAGCAGTTTCATCAGGGCGGGACCGCTGGGCTACACCTTC.

The chain is built from TRBV27 and TRBJ1-5; TRBD1 aligns across 9 bases. CDR1 and CDR2 from the germline V gene are MNHEY and SMNVEV (reference sequence). The CDR3 extends over 14 amino acids. V lost 4 bases to trimming and J lost 6 bases; unmatched junction nucleotides: 4. CDR3 amino acids: CASSSQGAGQPQHF. The CDR3, as DNA: TGTGCCAGCAGTTCACAGGGGGCCGGTCAGCCCCAGCATTTT.

The V call is TRBV3-1 (or the pseudogene TRBV3-2), the J call TRBJ1-2, with 8 bases identical to TRBD1. Germline V CDR1 and CDR2: LGHDT, YNNKEL (reference sequence). The CDR3 runs 15 residues. Germline trimming cut 1 base from V and 6 bases from J; bases unmatched to any gene: 7. The CDR3 protein is CASSQVGTGFNGYTF. CDR3 coding DNA: TGTGCCAGCAGCCAAGTAGGGACAGGATTTAATGGCTACACCTTC.

The rearrangement joins TRBV25-1 to TRBJ2-7; possible D gene TRBD1, 6 bases. This CDR3 has 13 residues. Germline-derived CDR1 and CDR2 are MGHDK and SYGVNS. The V end lost 6 bases, the J end lost 3 bases, and 12 bases lay between the germline ends. The CDR3 bases are TGTGCCAGCAGCCAGACAGGCCACTACGAGCAGTACTTC. The encoded protein is CASSQTGHYEQYF.

This chain uses TRBV9 with TRBJ2-5, with TRBD2 matching 15 bases. CDR3 length equals 21 residues. V gave up 4 bases and J gave up 2 bases; unmatched junction bases: 18. CDR1 SGDLS and CDR2 YYNGEE come from the germline V gene. The CDR3, as DNA: TGTGCCAGCAGCCCTACACCCGGGACTAGCGGGGGGTTAACCATTCAAGAGACCCAGTACTTC. Its protein is CASSPTPGTSGGLTIQETQYF. The variable domain in full, completed from reference TRBV9 and TRBJ2-5, reads DSGVTQTPKHLITATGQRVTLRCSPRSGDLSVYWYQQSLDQGLQFLIQYYNGEERAKGNILERFSAQQFPDLHSELNLSSLELGDSALYFCASSPTPGTSGGLTIQETQYFGPGTRLLVL.

V usage is TRBV6-5 and J usage is TRBJ1-4; D not certain. The CDR3 loop spans 13 amino acids. The V gene's germline CDR1 is MNHEY and CDR2 SVGAGI. Trimming pared 8 bases from V and 3 bases from J, leaving 10 bases between. The CDR3 protein is CASGLQPNEKLFF. For the CDR3, the DNA is TGTGCCAGCGGATTACAGCCTAATGAAAAACTGTTTTTT.

The chain links TRBV5-1 to TRBJ1-4; tentatively, D is TRBD1 (5 bases). Deletions cut 3 bases from V and 8 bases from J, with 14 bases between. The CDR3 is 14 residues long. Germline V gene lookup returns CDR1 SGHRS and CDR2 YFSETQ. Here the CDR3 reads CASSSSGLEEKLFF. The DNA of the CDR3 is TGCGCCAGCAGCTCCTCGGGACTGGAGGAAAAACTGTTTTTT.

The genes are TRBV27 and TRBJ1-2, with 9 bases aligning to TRBD1. Trimming took 8 bases from V and 7 from J; bases not matched to a gene: 20. Germline CDR1 and CDR2: MNHEY and SMNVEV (reference sequence). CDR3 length: 17 residues. The CDR3 reads CASSKAGQGRIPFGYTF. The CDR3 region has the DNA TGTGCCAGCTCCAAAGCGGGACAGGGTCGGATTCCTTTTGGCTACACCTTC.

This chain links TRBV7-9 with TRBJ1-1; 11 bases fit TRBD1. Trimming removed 3 bases from V and 11 bases from J; junction bases left unmatched: 8. The CDR3 runs 14 residues. Germline assignment: CDR1 SEHNR and CDR2 FQNEAQ (reference sequence). Here the CDR3 reads CASSFTDRGLGAFF. DNA of the CDR3: TGTGCCAGCAGCTTTACGGACAGGGGGCTCGGCGCTTTCTTT.

This chain links TRBV7-3 with TRBJ1-1; no firm D call. V dropped 4 bases and J dropped 1 base, with 7 bases sitting between them. CDR1 and CDR2 from the germline V gene are SGHTA and FQGTGA. The CDR3 contains 13 residues. CDR3 sequence: CASSSSRNTEAFF. In DNA form, the CDR3 reads TGTGCCAGCAGCTCCTCCCGGAACACTGAAGCTTTCTTT.

The chain couples TRBV9 to TRBJ2-3; D perhaps matches TRBD2 (6 bases). The V and J ends lost 1 base and 1 base respectively, with 10 bases between them. Germline CDR1 SGDLS, CDR2 YYNGEE. There are 15 residues in the CDR3. CDR3 nucleotides: TGTGCCAGCAGCGTATTCGGGACTCGCACAGATACGCAGTATTTT. Protein sequence: CASSVFGTRTDTQYF.

The rearrangement links TRBV5-4 to TRBJ2-5; 10 nucleotides line up with TRBD1. J was trimmed by 2 bases and V by 6 bases; bases with no gene match: 4. Germline CDR1 reads SGHNT; CDR2 reads YYREEE (reference sequence). The length of the CDR3 is 14 residues. The CDR3 loop is CASKDRGRQETQYF. CDR3 DNA: TGTGCCAGCAAGGACAGGGGGAGGCAAGAGACCCAGTACTTC.

The chain joins TRBV28 to TRBJ1-5; a weak D match, TRBD1 (5 bases). The germline gives CDR1 MDHEN, CDR2 SYDVKM. The V gene lost 6 bases and the J gene lost 7 bases, with 19 bases spanning the gap. The CDR3 has 15 residues. The CDR3, as DNA: TGTGCCAGCAGCCCCTCGCCGGGGGGAGGACAGCCCCAGCATTTT. It encodes CASSPSPGGGQPQHF. Together with reference TRBV28 and TRBJ1-5, the CDR3 gives the full variable domain: DVKVTQSSRYLVKRTGEKVFLECVQDMDHENMFWYRQDPGLGLRLIYFSYDVKMKEKGDIPEGYSVSREKKERFSLILESASTNQTSMYLCASSPSPGGGQPQHFGDGTRLSIL.

The chain has TRBV11-2 and TRBJ1-2, with TRBD1 as a possible D gene (5 bases). Trimming cost V 1 base and J 8 bases, with 14 bases left between them. The CDR3 covers 14 residues. In germline, CDR1 is SGHAT, CDR2 FQNNGV. The CDR3 is CASSLVRGAGGYTF. In DNA form, the CDR3 reads TGTGCCAGCAGCTTAGTTCGGGGCGCGGGGGGCTACACCTTC.

The CDR3 here is CASRHRGLKSPLHF. For the CDR3, the DNA is TGTGCCAGCCGACACAGGGGGCTTAAATCACCCCTCCACTTT. V and J are TRBV28 and TRBJ1-6, with 9 bases identical to TRBD1. Germline assignment: CDR1 MDHEN and CDR2 SYDVKM. V lost 8 bases, J lost 10 bases, and 9 bases stayed unmatched. The CDR3 runs 14 residues.

This clone was observed a handful of times. The J gene is TRBJ1-2, the V gene TRBV6-5; no reliable D call. The CDR3 contains 13 residues. Germline V gene lookup returns CDR1 MNHEY and CDR2 SVGAGI. Trimming shortened V by 2 bases and J by 1 base, and 5 bases separated the two germline ends. The CDR3 sequence: CASSYGGNYGYTF. CDR3 coding DNA: TGTGCCAGCAGTTACGGCGGTAACTATGGCTACACCTTC.

V is TRBV28 and J is TRBJ2-5, with D possibly matching TRBD1 (5 bases). The V and J ends lost 2 bases and 4 bases respectively, with 11 bases between them. This CDR3 spans 14 amino acids. Germline V lookup: CDR1 MDHEN, CDR2 SYDVKM. The CDR3 reads CASSLPAGRETQYF. CDR3 coding DNA: TGTGCCAGCAGTTTACCGGCAGGGCGAGAGACCCAGTACTTC.

The genes are TRBV29-1 and TRBJ1-1; D not certain. Looked up from germline, CDR1 is SQVTM and CDR2 is ANQGSEA. The V gene lost 5 bases and the J gene lost 2 bases, with 9 bases spanning the gap. CDR3 length: 12 amino acids. CDR3 nucleotide sequence: TGCAGCGTTAGGCGGGTTAACACTGAAGCTTTCTTT. It yields the protein CSVRRVNTEAFF.

The rearrangement links TRBV5-4 to TRBJ2-2; tentative D call: TRBD1 (6 bases). V dropped 2 bases and J dropped 3 bases, with 11 bases sitting between them. The CDR3 consists of 15 residues. CDR1 is SGHNT and CDR2 is YYREEE in the germline V gene (reference sequence). This CDR3 reads CASSLGGVYTGELFF. The CDR3 region has the DNA TGTGCCAGCAGCTTAGGGGGTGTCTACACCGGGGAGCTGTTTTTT. The complete variable domain, with remaining parts taken from reference TRBV5-4 and TRBJ2-2, reads ETGVTQSPTHLIKTRGQQVTLRCSSQSGHNTVSWYQQALGQGPQFIFQYYREEENGRGNFPPRFSGLQFPNYSSELNVNALELDDSALYLCASSLGGVYTGELFFGEGSRLTVL.